Here is one T cell receptor beta chain with its context. The data originate from a study of technical replicates of blood from four donors. Sequenced by immunoSEQ multiplex PCR; TCRdb stores in-frame clones only, minus some. The table shows fewer than 85,000 clones, with over 85% occurring only once. The V gene lost 0 bases and the J gene lost 7 bases, with 10 bases spanning the gap. The V gene's germline CDR1 is LGHNA and CDR2 YNFKEQ. The CDR3 length is 14 residues. The receptor's source is a human donor in good health. This chain links TRBV4-2 with TRBJ1-5; D gene unclear. The sample comprised T cells isolated from PBMCs. DNA of the CDR3: TGTGCCAGCAGCCAAGATCGGGGTGTCCAGCCCCAGCATTTT. Amino acid sequence: CASSQDRGVQPQHF.